This T cell receptor (beta chain) was documented in a study of blood T cell repertoires in COVID-19. The CDR3 runs to 15 residues. Germline CDR1 and CDR2: MNHNS and SASEGT. Trimming left V 2 bases short and J 3 bases short, with 13 bases between. Original processing methods: Amplifying reference gene primers gave estimates of nucleated cell counts. The method was immunoSEQ multiplex PCR; TCRdb's version includes in-frame clones alone and lacks a portion of them. V, J and clone size derive from that table, while D and trimming were established from the DNA sequence. The table lists approximately 110,000 clones, 85% of them singletons, with less than 2.5% in the top ten.

This TCR was recovered from a human donor in a cohort sampled during active COVID-19. V is TRBV6-1 and J is TRBJ1-2; a weak D match, TRBD1 (6 bases). The sequenced material came from peripheral blood. The CDR3 protein is CASSEYGRGDYGYTF. In nucleotides, the CDR3 is TGTGCCAGCAGTGAATACGGCAGGGGTGACTATGGCTACACCTTC.